Each of the 2 T cell receptor beta chains below was sequenced from the same sample in a study of OX40 agonist ivuxolimab in advanced cancers. The assay was immunoSEQ multiplex PCR, and TCRdb's table has in-frame clones only and misses some. The sample includes tens of thousands of clones, around 84% of them seen just once. This sample comprised CD4+ or CD8+ T cells sorted from blood, obtained in a trial of the OX40 agonist ivuxolimab. Receptors originate from an adult with an advanced solid tumor such as melanoma, head and neck, liver or kidney cancer.

The V call is TRBV11-2, the J call TRBJ2-1; D possibly corresponds to TRBD1 (5 bases). The V and J ends lost 5 bases and 6 bases respectively, with 11 bases between them. The CDR3 has 13 residues. Germline-derived CDR1 and CDR2 are SGHAT and FQNNGV. CDR3 amino acids: CASSQGHFNEQFF. CDR3 nucleotides: TGTGCCAGCAGCCAGGGCCATTTCAATGAGCAGTTCTTC.

This clone was picked up a small number of times. The V gene is TRBV4-2, the J gene TRBJ1-1; no definite D call. This CDR3 region has 15 residues. V lost 1 base and J lost 3, with 12 bases in between. Per the germline V gene, CDR1 is LGHNA and CDR2 is YNFKEQ. The CDR3 DNA reads TGTGCCAGCAGCCAAGGGGCCGGACCGTACACTGAAGCTTTCTTT. The encoded protein is CASSQGAGPYTEAFF.